This TCR beta chain was observed in a study of OX40 agonist ivuxolimab in advanced cancers. At the level of the study: Patients received intravenous ivuxolimab every 2 weeks at 0.01 to 10 mg/kg. Anti-PD-1, anti-PD-L1 or anti-CTLA-4 therapy given earlier was allowed, and around 40% had some.

The CDR3 contains 16 residues. Germline V CDR1 and CDR2: MNHNY, SVGAGI (reference sequence). The V and J ends lost 2 bases and 1 base, in that order; junction bases with no gene match: 7. Sequencing was performed with immunoSEQ multiplex PCR; in TCRdb, only in-frame clones are kept and a portion is missing. The table lists tens of thousands of clones, about nine tenths of them singletons. This clone was detected once. Its specificity is not known. Study outcomes and limitations: In a subset of nonresponders, normalized T-cell clonal expansion was also low.

The chain links TRBV6-6 to TRBJ2-7; 8 positions match TRBD2. The source of this sequence is an adult with an advanced solid tumor such as melanoma, head and neck, liver or kidney cancer. The sequences come from CD4+ or CD8+ T cells sorted from blood, collected in a trial of the OX40 agonist ivuxolimab. The CDR3 loop reads CASSYAERGWSYEQYF. The CDR3 nucleotides read TGTGCCAGCAGTTACGCAGAGCGGGGGTGGTCCTACGAGCAGTACTTC.